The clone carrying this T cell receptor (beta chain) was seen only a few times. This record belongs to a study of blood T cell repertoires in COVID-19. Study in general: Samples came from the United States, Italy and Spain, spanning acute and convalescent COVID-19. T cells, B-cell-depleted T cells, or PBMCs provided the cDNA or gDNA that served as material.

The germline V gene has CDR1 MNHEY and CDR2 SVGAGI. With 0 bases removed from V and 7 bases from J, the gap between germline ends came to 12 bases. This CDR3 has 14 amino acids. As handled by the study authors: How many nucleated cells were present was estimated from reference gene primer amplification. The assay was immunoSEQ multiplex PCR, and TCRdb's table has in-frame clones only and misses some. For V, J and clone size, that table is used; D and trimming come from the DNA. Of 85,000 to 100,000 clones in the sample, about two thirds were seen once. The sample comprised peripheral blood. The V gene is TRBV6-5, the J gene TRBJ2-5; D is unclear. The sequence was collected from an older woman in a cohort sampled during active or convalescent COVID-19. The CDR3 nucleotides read TGTGCCAGCAGTTACTCACCCCGACTCGGGACCCAGTACTTC. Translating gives CASSYSPRLGTQYF.